This T cell receptor beta chain appears in the sequencing data of a study of blood T cell repertoires in COVID-19. V was pared by 3 bases and J by 5 bases, with 1 base of the junction left unmatched. Germline CDR1 is SGHTA and CDR2 is FQGNSA. CDR3 length: 13 amino acids. Profiled with immunoSEQ multiplex PCR; TCRdb holds only in-frame clones, not every one. The sample records 200,000 to 250,000 clones, around 88% being singletons. This chain links TRBV7-2 with TRBJ2-5, with TRBD2 matching over 9 bases. Sequenced sample: peripheral blood. The source of this sequence is a woman in her thirties with COVID-19, enrolled during active disease. CDR3 sequence: CASSFAGGETQYF. The CDR3 DNA is TGTGCCAGCAGCTTCGCGGGAGGGGAGACCCAGTACTTC.